The clone carrying this T cell receptor beta chain was detected ten times or more. TCRdb analysed the 5' RACE reads with MiXCR anew, one entry per CDR3 protein. The table has approximately 240,000 distinct CDR3 sequences, approximately 3.6% seen once. The CDR3 is made up of 13 amino acids. V was cut by 0 bases and J by 0 bases, with 4 bases left in between. Germline V gene sequence: CDR1 DFQATT, CDR2 SNEGSKA (reference sequence). The data stem from a study of T cells after yellow fever vaccination. Study in general: SMART-Seq v4 Ultra Low Input served to prepare low-cell-number fractions.

The receptor was isolated from a man aged 18 to 35 who received the YFV17D yellow fever vaccine. Sequences were derived from PBMCs, sampled 15 days after the yellow fever booster vaccination. The genes are TRBV20-1 and TRBJ2-3; D not certain. CDR3 nucleotide sequence: TGCAGTGCTAGAGACGTGAGCACAGATACGCAGTATTTT. It encodes CSARDVSTDTQYF.